Listed below are T cell receptor beta chains from one sample, sequenced in a study of blood T cell repertoires in COVID-19. Here immunoSEQ multiplex PCR was the method, and the copy in TCRdb shows in-frame clones only, minus some. The sample yields hundreds of thousands of clones, roughly 86% seen once. Sequencing was done on a sample of peripheral blood. The receptor source for this set is a man aged 65-85 years with acute or convalescent COVID-19. Each CDR3 is given with its conserved first and last residue. D genes are given only for firm matches. Clone sizes are given selectively: once, few, many, or a class where the clone is expanded.

TRBV5-4	TRBJ1-6	-	-	TGTGCCAGCAGCTTGGGTGGAGGGAGGGGTTTGTATAATTCACCCCTCCACTTT	CASSLGGGRGLYNSPLHF
TRBV6-5	TRBJ2-7	-	TRBD2	TGTGCCAGCAGTCACCAGGGACTAGCGGGGCCGCAGTACTTC	CASSHQGLAGPQYF
TRBV5-1	TRBJ2-7	-	TRBD2	TGCGCCAGCAGCTTGATCGCGGGAGGGTCCTACGAGCAGTACTTC	CASSLIAGGSYEQYF
TRBV28	TRBJ2-7	-	TRBD1	TGTGCCAGCAGTTCGAGGACAGGGAGTAAGGACGAGCAGTACTTC	CASSSRTGSKDEQYF
TRBV5-1	TRBJ2-7	-	TRBD2	TGCGCCAGCAGCCAAAGCCTGGGGGGGTTCTACGAGCAGTACTTC	CASSQSLGGFYEQYF
TRBV11-2	TRBJ2-2	-	-	TGTGCCAGCAGCTTAGTCCGCCAGGGGTCCGACGGGGAGCTGTTTTTT	CASSLVRQGSDGELFF
TRBV4-1	TRBJ2-7	-	-	TGCGCCAGCAGCCAAGGAACGGGTTTTTACGAGCAGTACTTC	CASSQGTGFYEQYF
TRBV28	TRBJ1-2	-	-	TGTGCCAGCAGTTCCGGGACTAACTATGGCTACACCTTC	CASSSGTNYGYTF
TRBV5-1	TRBJ2-3	-	-	TGCGCCAGCAGGCAGGCACAGGACACAGATACGCAGTATTTT	CASRQAQDTDTQYF
TRBV19	TRBJ2-5	-	TRBD2	TGTGCCAGTAGTCCCCGGGGGGACGAAGAGACCCAGTACTTC	CASSPRGDEETQYF
TRBV9	TRBJ2-3	-	-	TGTGCCAGCAGCCCTCCGAACTCGGATACGCAGTATTTT	CASSPPNSDTQYF
TRBV3-1/TRBV3-2	TRBJ1-3	few	TRBD1	TGTGCCAGCAGCCAACAGACAGGGTCTGGAAACACCATATATTTT	CASSQQTGSGNTIYF
TRBV3-1/TRBV3-2	TRBJ2-2	-	TRBD2	TGTGCCAGCAGCCAAGGGACTAGCGGGGGGTCTAACACCGGGGAGCTGTTTTTT	CASSQGTSGGSNTGELFF
TRBV5-8	TRBJ2-7	-	-	TGTGCCAGCAGCTTGGTCGCAGTCTGGTACTTC	CASSLVAVWYF
TRBV24-1	TRBJ2-5	-	-	TGTGCCACCAGTGATTTGACGGACAGACAAGAGACCCAGTACTTC	CATSDLTDRQETQYF
TRBV4-2	TRBJ2-6	-	-	TGTGCCAGCAGCCAAGATCAGGGTAGCGGGGCCAACGTCCTGACTTTC	CASSQDQGSGANVLTF
TRBV7-2	TRBJ2-1	few	TRBD1	TGTGCCAGCAGCTCACAGGGGGCAAACAATGAGCAGTTCTTC	CASSSQGANNEQFF
TRBV20-1	TRBJ2-5	-	-	TGCAGTGCTAGTTCACAGGACAAAGAGACCCAGTACTTC	CSASSQDKETQYF
TRBV28	TRBJ2-7	-	TRBD2	TGTGCCAGCAGCCTAAGAGGGAGGGCAGGGTTGGGCGAGCAGTACTTC	CASSLRGRAGLGEQYF
TRBV5-1	TRBJ1-1	-	-	TGCGCCAGCAGCTTGGGTGGGGCTAGGGAAGGGAACACTGAAGCTTTCTTT	CASSLGGAREGNTEAFF
TRBV24-1	TRBJ2-1	-	-	TGTGCCACCAGTGACCGTTACAATGAGCAGTTCTTC	CATSDRYNEQFF
TRBV24-1	TRBJ2-1	-	TRBD2	TGTGCCACCAGCGAGAGCGGGAGGGCCGCCAATGAGCAGTTCTTC	CATSESGRAANEQFF
TRBV9	TRBJ1-3	-	-	TGTGCCAGCAGCGTAGACCAGGTGATCTCTGGAAACACCATATATTTT	CASSVDQVISGNTIYF
TRBV29-1	TRBJ2-7	-	-	TGCAGCGTCGCAGGGGTTTCTCCCTACGAGCAGTACTTC	CSVAGVSPYEQYF
TRBV9	TRBJ2-4	once	TRBD2	TGTGCCAGCAGCGTGGGACTAGCGGGAGAGTTGGGCATTCAGTACTTC	CASSVGLAGELGIQYF
TRBV18	TRBJ2-5	-	TRBD1	TGTGCCAGCTCACCTTCTACAGGGGGCATTGAGACCCAGTACTTC	CASSPSTGGIETQYF
TRBV14	TRBJ2-1	-	TRBD2	TGTGCCAGCAGCCAAGCCCGAGGACTAGCGGACCCCTCCTACAATGAGCAGTTCTTC	CASSQARGLADPSYNEQFF
TRBV2	TRBJ2-1	once	TRBD2	TGTGCCAGCAGTGGAATGACTAGCATGCGAAGCTCCACCTACAATGAGCAGTTCTTC	CASSGMTSMRSSTYNEQFF
TRBV18	TRBJ2-5	-	-	TGTGCCAGCTCACCACCCGGGGTTCGGGAGACCCAGTACTTC	CASSPPGVRETQYF
TRBV3-1/TRBV3-2	TRBJ1-6	-	-	TGTGCCAGCAGCCAAGATGGCTCCTATTCACCCCTCCACTTT	CASSQDGSYSPLHF
TRBV3-1/TRBV3-2	TRBJ1-2	-	-	TGTGCCAGCAGCTTCCAGGGGCCGACGGTTGGCTACACCTTC	CASSFQGPTVGYTF
TRBV5-6	TRBJ1-4	few	-	TGTGCCAGCAGCTTGGCGCGGGGTGAAAAACTGTTTTTT	CASSLARGEKLFF
TRBV28	TRBJ2-2	once	-	TGTGCCACAGGTGTCGTCGGGGAGCTGTTTTTT	CATGVVGELFF
TRBV10-1	TRBJ2-3	-	-	TGCGCCAGCAGTGAGTCTAACAGTCAAGATACGCAGTATTTT	CASSESNSQDTQYF
TRBV28	TRBJ1-3	once	-	TGTGCCAGCAGTATCCGGGACACCGGAAACACCATATATTTT	CASSIRDTGNTIYF
TRBV28	TRBJ1-2	-	TRBD1	TGTGCCAGCAGTTTTTACAGGGGGACCTCGGATGTCTACACCTTC	CASSFYRGTSDVYTF
TRBV7-2	TRBJ2-1	-	TRBD2	TGTGCCAGCAGGTTCGGGACTAGCGGGGCAGGTGAGCAGTTCTTC	CASRFGTSGAGEQFF
TRBV5-1	TRBJ2-1	once	-	TGCGCCAGCAGCTTGGCAGCGAGGTCTTACAATGAGCAGTTCTTC	CASSLAARSYNEQFF
TRBV10-2	TRBJ2-5	few	TRBD2	TGCGCCAGCAGTGACATGGCGGGAGGAGAGACCCAGTACTTC	CASSDMAGGETQYF
TRBV19	TRBJ2-5	-	TRBD2	TGTGCCAGTAGTAGACTAGCGGTGGAAGAGACCCAGTACTTC	CASSRLAVEETQYF
TRBV5-1	TRBJ2-2	-	TRBD2	TGCGCCAGCAGCTTAATAGCGGGGGGCGCGAACACCGGGGAGCTGTTTTTT	CASSLIAGGANTGELFF
TRBV24-1	TRBJ2-1	few	-	TGTGCCACCAGTCAGGGGAATGAGCAGTTCTTC	CATSQGNEQFF
TRBV30	TRBJ1-1	few	-	TGTGCCTGGAAGGGTTCGGGGGTTAGGACTGAAGCTTTCTTT	CAWKGSGVRTEAFF
TRBV6-8	TRBJ2-5	many	TRBD2	TGTGCCAGCAGCCCAGGGGCGGGAGGTCGGGGCCAAGAGACCCAGTACTTC	CASSPGAGGRGQETQYF
TRBV7-2	TRBJ2-3	-	TRBD1	TGTGCCAGCAGCTTAGCGGTCCTTAAACAGGGGGTCGCAGATACGCAGTATTTT	CASSLAVLKQGVADTQYF
TRBV2	TRBJ2-2	few	-	TGTGCCAGCAGACTACAGGAAACTTTGACCGGGGAGCTGTTTTTT	CASRLQETLTGELFF
TRBV28	TRBJ1-5	-	-	TGTGCCAGCAGTTTACAGTATCTCCAGCATTTT	CASSLQYLQHF
TRBV25-1	TRBJ1-1	-	-	TGTGCCTCCCGGGGAGGGTTGAACACTGAAGCTTTCTTT	CASRGGLNTEAFF
TRBV24-1	TRBJ2-2	-	-	TGTGCCACCAGTGATTTGAGGGGCGGAGGGTCGAACACCGGGGAGCTGTTTTTT	CATSDLRGGGSNTGELFF
TRBV6-1	TRBJ2-3	once	TRBD2	TGTGCCAGCAGTGAAAGAAGAGGGCGGGGGGGAAGCACAGATACGCAGTATTTT	CASSERRGRGGSTDTQYF
TRBV15	TRBJ2-7	-	TRBD1	TGTGCCACCAGCGGACCAAGGACAGGGGACTACGAGCAGTACTTC	CATSGPRTGDYEQYF